This TCR beta chain was captured in a study of T cells in Graves' hyperthyroidism and ophthalmopathy. In the study overall: Prior to any treatment, at the point of initial diagnosis, peripheral blood was collected.

There are a few counts of this clonotype. TCR beta CDR3 sequences were amplified from RNA transcripts. TCR CDR3 underwent first-round RT-PCR with the HTBI primer set. In TCRdb, the multiplex PCR reads were re-called with MiXCR into one record per CDR3 protein. There are about 360,000 distinct CDR3 sequences in the sample; around 14% occur only once, and around a tenth lies in the top ten. The TCR sequence derives from a young woman with Graves' hyperthyroidism. Sequenced material: blood.

The CDR3 loop reads CASSTGTGVADTQYF. The CDR3 coding sequence is TGTGCCAGCAGCACCGGGACAGGGGTGGCAGATACGCAGTATTTT. The rearrangement uses TRBV6-2 or TRBV6-3 and TRBJ2-3; 10 positions agree with TRBD1. The CDR3 has 15 amino acids. Germline loops: CDR1 MNHEY, CDR2 SVGEGT. With 6 bases clipped from V and 4 bases from J, the junction kept 7 bases outside the gene matches.